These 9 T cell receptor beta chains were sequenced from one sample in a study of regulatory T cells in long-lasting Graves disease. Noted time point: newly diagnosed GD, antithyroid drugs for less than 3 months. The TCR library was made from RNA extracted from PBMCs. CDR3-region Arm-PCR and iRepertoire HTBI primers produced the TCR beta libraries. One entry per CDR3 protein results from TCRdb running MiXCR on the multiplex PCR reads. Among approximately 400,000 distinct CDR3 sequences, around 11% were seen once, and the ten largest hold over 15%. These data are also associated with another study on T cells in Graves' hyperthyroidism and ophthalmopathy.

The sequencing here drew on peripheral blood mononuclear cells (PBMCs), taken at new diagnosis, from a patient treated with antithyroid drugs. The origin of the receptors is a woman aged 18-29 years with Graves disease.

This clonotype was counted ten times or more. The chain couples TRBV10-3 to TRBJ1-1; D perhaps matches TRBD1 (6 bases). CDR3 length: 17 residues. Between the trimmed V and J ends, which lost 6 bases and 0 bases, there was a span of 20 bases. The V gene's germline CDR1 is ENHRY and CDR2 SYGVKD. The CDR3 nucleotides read TGTGCCATCAGCTCTGTACTTATACAGGGCTTGAACACTGAAGCTTTCTTT. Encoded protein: CAISSVLIQGLNTEAFF.

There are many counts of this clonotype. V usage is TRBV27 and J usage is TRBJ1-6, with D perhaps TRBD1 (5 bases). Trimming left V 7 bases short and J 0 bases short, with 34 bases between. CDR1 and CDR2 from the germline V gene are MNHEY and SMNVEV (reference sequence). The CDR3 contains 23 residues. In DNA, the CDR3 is TGTGCCAGCACAGGGCGAGCGTACCCCGGCGAAGTCTTACTGAGCTCCTATAATTCACCCCTCCACTTT. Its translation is CASTGRAYPGEVLLSSYNSPLHF.

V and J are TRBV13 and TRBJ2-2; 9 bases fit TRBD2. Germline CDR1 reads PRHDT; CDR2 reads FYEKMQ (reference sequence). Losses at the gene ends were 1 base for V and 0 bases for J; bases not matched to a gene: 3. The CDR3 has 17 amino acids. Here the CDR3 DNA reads TGTGCCAGCAGCTTAGTTCTAGCGGGATCGAACACCGGGGAGCTGTTTTTT. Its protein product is CASSLVLAGSNTGELFF.

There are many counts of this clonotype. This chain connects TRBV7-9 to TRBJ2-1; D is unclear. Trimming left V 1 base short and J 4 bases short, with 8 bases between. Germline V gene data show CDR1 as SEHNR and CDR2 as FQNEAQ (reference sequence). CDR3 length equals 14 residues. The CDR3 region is CASSLGYRYNEQFF. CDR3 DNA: TGTGCCAGCAGCTTAGGTTACCGATACAATGAGCAGTTCTTC.

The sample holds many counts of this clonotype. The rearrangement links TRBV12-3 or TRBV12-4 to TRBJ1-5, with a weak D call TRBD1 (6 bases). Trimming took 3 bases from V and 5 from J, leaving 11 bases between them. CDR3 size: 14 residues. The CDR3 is CASSFGGQDQPQHF. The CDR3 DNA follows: TGTGCCAGCAGTTTCGGGGGGCAAGATCAGCCCCAGCATTTT.

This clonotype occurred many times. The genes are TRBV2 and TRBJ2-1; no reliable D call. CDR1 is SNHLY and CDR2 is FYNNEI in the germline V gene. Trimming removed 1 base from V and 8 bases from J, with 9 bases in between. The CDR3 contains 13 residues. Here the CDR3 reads CASSEGADDEQFF. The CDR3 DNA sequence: TGTGCCAGCAGTGAAGGGGCCGACGATGAGCAGTTCTTC.

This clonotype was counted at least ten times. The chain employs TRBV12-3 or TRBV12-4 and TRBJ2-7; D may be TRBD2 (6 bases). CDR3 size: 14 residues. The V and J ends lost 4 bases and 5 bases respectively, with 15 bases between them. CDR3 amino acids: CASSSAGLLNEQYF. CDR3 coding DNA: TGTGCCAGCAGTTCCGCGGGGTTACTGAACGAGCAGTACTTC.

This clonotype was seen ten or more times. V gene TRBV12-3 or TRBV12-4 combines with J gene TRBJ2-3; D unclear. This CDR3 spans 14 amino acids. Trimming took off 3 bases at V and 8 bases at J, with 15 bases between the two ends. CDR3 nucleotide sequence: TGTGCCAGCAGTTTTCGGCAGGCGAGGTCTACGCAGTATTTT. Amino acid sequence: CASSFRQARSTQYF.

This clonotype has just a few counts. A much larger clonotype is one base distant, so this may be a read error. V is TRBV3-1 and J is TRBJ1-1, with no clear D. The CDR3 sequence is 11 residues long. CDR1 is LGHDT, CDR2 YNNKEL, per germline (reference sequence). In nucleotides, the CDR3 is TGTGCCAGCAGCCAACCTGGTGAAGCTTCCTTT. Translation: CASSQPGEASF.